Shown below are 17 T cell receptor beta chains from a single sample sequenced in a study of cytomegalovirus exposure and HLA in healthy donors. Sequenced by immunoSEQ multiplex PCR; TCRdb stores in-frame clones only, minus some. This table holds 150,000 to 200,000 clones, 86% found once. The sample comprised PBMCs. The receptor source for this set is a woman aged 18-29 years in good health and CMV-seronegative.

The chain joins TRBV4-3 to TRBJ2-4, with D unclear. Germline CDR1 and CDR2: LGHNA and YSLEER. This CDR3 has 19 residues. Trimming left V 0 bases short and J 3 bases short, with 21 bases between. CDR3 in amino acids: CASSQDHEEPLLGKNIQYF. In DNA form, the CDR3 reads TGCGCCAGCAGCCAAGATCATGAGGAGCCTCTCCTGGGCAAAAACATTCAGTACTTC.

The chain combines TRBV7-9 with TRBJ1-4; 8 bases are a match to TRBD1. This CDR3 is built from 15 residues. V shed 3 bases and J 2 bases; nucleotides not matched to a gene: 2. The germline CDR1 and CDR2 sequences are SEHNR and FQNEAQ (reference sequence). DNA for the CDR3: TGTGCCAGCAGCTTTGACAGGGGCACTAATGAAAAACTGTTTTTT. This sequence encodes CASSFDRGTNEKLFF.

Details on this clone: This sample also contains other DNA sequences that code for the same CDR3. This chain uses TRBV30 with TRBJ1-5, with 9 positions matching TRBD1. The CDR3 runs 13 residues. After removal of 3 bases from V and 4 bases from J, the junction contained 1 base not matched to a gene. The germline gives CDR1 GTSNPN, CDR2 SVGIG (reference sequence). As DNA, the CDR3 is TGTGCCTGGAGCGGACAGGGGAATCAGCCCCAGCATTTT. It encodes CAWSGQGNQPQHF. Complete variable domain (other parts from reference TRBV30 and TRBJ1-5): SQTIHQWPATLVQPVGSPLSLECTVEGTSNPNLYWYRQAAGRGLQLLFYSVGIGQISSEVPQNLSASRPQDRQFILSSKKLLLSDSGFYLCAWSGQGNQPQHFGDGTRLSIL.

The CDR3, as DNA: TGTGCCAGCAGCTTGTTCCCTAGCGGGAGGCGGTACGAGCAGTACTTC. Its translation is CASSLFPSGRRYEQYF. The V call is TRBV5-6, the J call TRBJ2-7; 11 bases match TRBD2. This CDR3 region has 16 residues. Germline-derived CDR1 and CDR2 are SGHDT and YYEEEE. The V segment lost 1 base and the J segment 4 bases; nucleotides outside the gene matches: 7.

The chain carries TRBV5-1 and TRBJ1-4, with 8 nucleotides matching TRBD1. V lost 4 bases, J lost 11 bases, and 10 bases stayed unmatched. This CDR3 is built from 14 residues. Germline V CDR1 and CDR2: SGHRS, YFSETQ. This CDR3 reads CASSPTGDGGKLFF. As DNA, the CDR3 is TGCGCCAGCAGCCCGACAGGGGACGGTGGCAAACTGTTTTTT. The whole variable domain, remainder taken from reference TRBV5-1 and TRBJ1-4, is KAGVTQTPRYLIKTRGQQVTLSCSPISGHRSVSWYQQTPGQGLQFLFEYFSETQRNKGNFPGRFSGRQFSNSRSEMNVSTLELGDSALYLCASSPTGDGGKLFFGSGTQLSVL.

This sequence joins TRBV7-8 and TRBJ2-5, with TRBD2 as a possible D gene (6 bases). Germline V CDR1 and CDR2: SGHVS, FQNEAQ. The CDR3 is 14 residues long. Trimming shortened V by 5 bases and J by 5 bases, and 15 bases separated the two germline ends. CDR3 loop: CASSPGAGTETQYF. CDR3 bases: TGTGCCAGCAGCCCGGGAGCAGGGACGGAGACCCAGTACTTC.

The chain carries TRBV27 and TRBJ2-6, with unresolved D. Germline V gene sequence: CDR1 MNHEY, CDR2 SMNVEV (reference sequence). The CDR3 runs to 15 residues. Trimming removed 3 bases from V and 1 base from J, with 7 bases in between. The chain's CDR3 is CASSFQVSGANVLTF. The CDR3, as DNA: TGTGCCAGCAGTTTTCAGGTTTCTGGGGCCAACGTCCTGACTTTC.

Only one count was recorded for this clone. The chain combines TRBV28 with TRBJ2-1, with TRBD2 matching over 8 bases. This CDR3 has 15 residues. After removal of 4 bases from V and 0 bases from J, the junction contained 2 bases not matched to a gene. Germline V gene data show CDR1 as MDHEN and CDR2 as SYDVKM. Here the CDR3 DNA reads TGTGCCAGCAGTTGGAGCGGGAGCTCCTACAATGAGCAGTTCTTC. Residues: CASSWSGSSYNEQFF.

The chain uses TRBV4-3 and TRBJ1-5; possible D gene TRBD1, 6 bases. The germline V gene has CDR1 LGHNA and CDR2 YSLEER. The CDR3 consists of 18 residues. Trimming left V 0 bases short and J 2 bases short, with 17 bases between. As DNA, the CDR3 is TGCGCCAGCAGCCAAGATTTGCGGGGGGGCAGAGGCAATCAGCCCCAGCATTTT. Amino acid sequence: CASSQDLRGGRGNQPQHF.

The CDR3 DNA is TGTGCCAGCAGCGCAGGGGAGTCGTACACCTTC. Its protein is CASSAGESYTF. This chain links TRBV6-1 with TRBJ1-2, with D maybe TRBD1 (6 bases). Germline V gene lookup returns CDR1 MNHNS and CDR2 SASEGT. This CDR3 is 11 amino acids long. Trimming removed 6 bases from V and 11 bases from J, with 13 bases in between.

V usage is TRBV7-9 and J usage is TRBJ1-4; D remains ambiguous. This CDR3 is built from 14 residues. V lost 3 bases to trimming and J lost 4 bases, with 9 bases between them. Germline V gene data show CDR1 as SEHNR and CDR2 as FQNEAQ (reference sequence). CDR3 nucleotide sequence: TGTGCCAGCAGCTTGTTGGGCCGTAATGAAAAACTGTTTTTT. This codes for CASSLLGRNEKLFF.

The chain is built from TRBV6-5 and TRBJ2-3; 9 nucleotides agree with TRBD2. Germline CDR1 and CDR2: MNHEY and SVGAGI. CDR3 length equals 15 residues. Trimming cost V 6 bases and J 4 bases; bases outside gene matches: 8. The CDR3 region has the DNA TGTGCCAGCAGCTCCTTAGCGGGAGCGGCAGATACGCAGTATTTT. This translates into CASSSLAGAADTQYF.

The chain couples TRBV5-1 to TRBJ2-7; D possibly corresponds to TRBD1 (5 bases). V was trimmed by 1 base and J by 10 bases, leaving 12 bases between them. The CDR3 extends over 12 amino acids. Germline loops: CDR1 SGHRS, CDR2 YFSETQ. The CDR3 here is CASSLSLDTQYF. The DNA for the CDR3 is TGCGCCAGCAGCTTGTCCCTGGACACCCAGTACTTC.

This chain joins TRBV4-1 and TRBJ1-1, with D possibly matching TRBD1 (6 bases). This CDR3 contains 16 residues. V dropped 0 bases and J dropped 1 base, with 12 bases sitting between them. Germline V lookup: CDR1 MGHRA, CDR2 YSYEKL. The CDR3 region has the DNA TGCGCCAGCAGCCAAGATAAGGGACATAAGAACACTGAAGCTTTCTTT. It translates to CASSQDKGHKNTEAFF.

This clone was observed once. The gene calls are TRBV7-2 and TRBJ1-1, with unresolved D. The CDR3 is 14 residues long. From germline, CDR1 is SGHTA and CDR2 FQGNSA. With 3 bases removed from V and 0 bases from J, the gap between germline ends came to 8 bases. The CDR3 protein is CASSFVPLNTEAFF. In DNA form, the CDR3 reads TGTGCCAGCAGCTTCGTCCCTCTGAACACTGAAGCTTTCTTT.

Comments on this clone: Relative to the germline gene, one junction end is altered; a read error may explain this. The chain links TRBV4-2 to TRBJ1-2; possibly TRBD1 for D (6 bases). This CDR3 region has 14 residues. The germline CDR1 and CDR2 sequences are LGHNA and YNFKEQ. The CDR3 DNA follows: TGTGCCAGCAGCCAAGACCTGGGGCGATCGGGGGGCTTCTTC. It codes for CASSQDLGRSGGFF.

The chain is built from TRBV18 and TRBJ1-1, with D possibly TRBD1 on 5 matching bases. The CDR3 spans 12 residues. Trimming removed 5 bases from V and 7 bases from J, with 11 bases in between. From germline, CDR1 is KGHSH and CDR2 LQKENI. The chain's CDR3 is CASSWGDGEAFF. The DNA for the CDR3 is TGTGCCAGCTCATGGGGGGACGGTGAAGCTTTCTTT.